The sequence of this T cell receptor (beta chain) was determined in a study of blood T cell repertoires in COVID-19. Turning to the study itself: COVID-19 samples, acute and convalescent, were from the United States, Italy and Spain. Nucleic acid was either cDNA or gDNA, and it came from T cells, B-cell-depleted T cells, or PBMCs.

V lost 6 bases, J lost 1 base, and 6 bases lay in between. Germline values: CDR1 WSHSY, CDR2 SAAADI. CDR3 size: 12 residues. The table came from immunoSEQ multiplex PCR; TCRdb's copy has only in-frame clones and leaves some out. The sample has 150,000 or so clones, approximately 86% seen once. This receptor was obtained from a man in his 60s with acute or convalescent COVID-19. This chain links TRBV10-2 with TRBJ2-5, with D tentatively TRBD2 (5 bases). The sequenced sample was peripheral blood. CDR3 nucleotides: TGCGCCAGCAGGGACTCCCAAGAGACCCAGTACTTC. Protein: CASRDSQETQYF.